This entry lists 8 T cell receptor beta chains sequenced from one sample in a study of vaccination effects on CD4 cells after COVID-19. The method was immunoSEQ multiplex PCR; TCRdb's version includes in-frame clones alone and lacks a portion of them. The sample includes about 46,000 clones, around 70% of them seen just once. Their cognate antigens are unknown. Before any sequencing was done, the ViraFEST assay used viral peptide pools to expand antigen-specific CD4+ T cells. CD4+ T cells were isolated after around ten days of culture. Everyone in the study got two shots of either the BNT162b2 or mRNA-1273 vaccine. Here the sequenced sample was CD4+ T cells from PBMCs cultured with HCoV-OC43 spike peptides, taken after COVID-19 vaccination. Subset denoted: HCoV-OC43 spike overlapping peptide pool stimulation. Source of these receptors: a human donor who received a COVID-19 vaccine.

This chain joins TRBV21-1 and TRBJ2-5; the table gives TRBD2 as D, unverified against the DNA. TRBV21-1 is described as a pseudogene. The CDR3 is made up of 16 amino acids. CDR3 in amino acids: CASSKKAGFREETQYF. CDR3 coding DNA: TGTGCCAGCAGCAAAAAAGCGGGATTTAGGGAAGAGACCCAGTACTTC.

The chain has TRBV4-2 and TRBJ1-2; perhaps TRBD1 as D (5 bases). The germline CDR1 and CDR2 sequences are LGHNA and YNFKEQ. V lost 0 bases to trimming and J lost 7 bases, with 9 bases between them. The CDR3 contains 13 residues. For the CDR3, the DNA is TGTGCCAGCAGCCAAGATTACGGGGGTGGCTACACCTTC. Its protein product is CASSQDYGGGYTF.

This clone appeared a few times. The genes are TRBV3-1 (or the pseudogene TRBV3-2) and TRBJ2-5, with 10 bases lining up with TRBD1. Germline V gene lookup returns CDR1 LGHDT and CDR2 YNNKEL (reference sequence). CDR3 size: 17 residues. After removal of 1 base from V and 5 bases from J, the junction contained 10 bases not matched to a gene. CDR3 sequence reads: CASSQAFSGQGYETQYF. The CDR3 region has the DNA TGTGCCAGCAGCCAAGCTTTCTCGGGACAGGGGTACGAGACCCAGTACTTC.

The CDR3 protein is CASSLSPSGQETQYF. CDR3 DNA sequence: TGTGCCAGCAGCTTATCTCCTAGCGGCCAAGAGACCCAGTACTTC. The chain has TRBV7-7 and TRBJ2-5; the match to TRBD2 covers 7 bases. Unmatched junction bases numbered 4, after V lost 2 bases and J lost 1 base. The germline CDR1 and CDR2 sequences are SSHAT and FNYEAQ (reference sequence). There are 15 residues in the CDR3. The variable domain in full, completed from reference TRBV7-7 and TRBJ2-5, reads GAGVSQSPRYKVTKRGQDVTLRCDPISSHATLYWYQQALGQGPEFLTYFNYEAQPDKSGLPSDRFSAERPEGSISTLTIQRTEQRDSAMYRCASSLSPSGQETQYFGPGTRLLVL.

This chain uses TRBV6-6 with TRBJ1-1; the D is unclear. Trimming pared 2 bases from V and 0 bases from J, leaving 10 bases between. Germline assignment: CDR1 MNHNY and CDR2 SVGAGI (reference sequence). The CDR3 length is 15 residues. In DNA, the CDR3 is TGTGCCAGCAGTTACAGTAAGGGCATGAACACTGAAGCTTTCTTT. Translation gives CASSYSKGMNTEAFF.

The chain couples TRBV30 to TRBJ1-6; D possibly corresponds to TRBD1 (5 bases). The V end lost 4 bases, the J end lost 3 bases, and 16 bases lay between the germline ends. The CDR3 consists of 16 residues. CDR1 GTSNPN and CDR2 SVGIG come from the germline V gene (reference sequence). The DNA for the CDR3 is TGTGCCTGGAATCTGGACACGCTCCTCTATAATTCACCCCTCCACTTT. It encodes CAWNLDTLLYNSPLHF.

As DNA, the CDR3 is TGTGCCAGCAGCAAAGTTGCGGAGCGGCCTGGAGTTTTTAGCTCCTACAATGAGCAGTTCTTC. This sequence encodes CASSKVAERPGVFSSYNEQFF. The rearrangement uses TRBV21-1 and TRBJ2-1; the D segment call TRBD2 is taken from the table without a DNA check. TRBV21-1 has pseudogene status. This CDR3 region has 21 residues.

The CDR3 bases are TGTGCCAGCAGCCCCCTCCGTCGAGAGACCCAGTACTTC. Translating gives CASSPLRRETQYF. V usage is TRBV7-9 and J usage is TRBJ2-5, with D uncertain. Germline-derived CDR1 and CDR2 are SEHNR and FQNEAQ (reference sequence). Trimming shortened V by 5 bases and J by 4 bases, and 11 bases separated the two germline ends. The CDR3 covers 13 residues.